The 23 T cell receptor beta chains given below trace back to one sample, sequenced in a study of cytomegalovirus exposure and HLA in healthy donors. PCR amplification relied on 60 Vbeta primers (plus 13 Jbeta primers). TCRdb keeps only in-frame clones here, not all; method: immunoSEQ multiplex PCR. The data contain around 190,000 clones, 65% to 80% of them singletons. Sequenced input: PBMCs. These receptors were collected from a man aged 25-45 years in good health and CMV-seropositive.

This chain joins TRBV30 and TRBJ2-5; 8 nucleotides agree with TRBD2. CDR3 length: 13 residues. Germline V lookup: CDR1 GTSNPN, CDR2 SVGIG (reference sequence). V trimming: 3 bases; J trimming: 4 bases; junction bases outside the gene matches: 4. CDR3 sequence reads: CAWSRGTRETQYF. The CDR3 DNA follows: TGTGCCTGGAGCCGAGGGACTAGAGAGACCCAGTACTTC.

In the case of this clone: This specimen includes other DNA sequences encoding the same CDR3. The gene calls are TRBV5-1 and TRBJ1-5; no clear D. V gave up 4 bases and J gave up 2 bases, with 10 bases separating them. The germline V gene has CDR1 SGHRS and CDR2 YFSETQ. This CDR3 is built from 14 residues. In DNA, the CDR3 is TGCGCCAGCAGCGCGGGCGGGGGCAATCAGCCCCAGCATTTT. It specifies CASSAGGGNQPQHF. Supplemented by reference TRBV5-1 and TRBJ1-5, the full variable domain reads KAGVTQTPRYLIKTRGQQVTLSCSPISGHRSVSWYQQTPGQGLQFLFEYFSETQRNKGNFPGRFSGRQFSNSRSEMNVSTLELGDSALYLCASSAGGGNQPQHFGDGTRLSIL.

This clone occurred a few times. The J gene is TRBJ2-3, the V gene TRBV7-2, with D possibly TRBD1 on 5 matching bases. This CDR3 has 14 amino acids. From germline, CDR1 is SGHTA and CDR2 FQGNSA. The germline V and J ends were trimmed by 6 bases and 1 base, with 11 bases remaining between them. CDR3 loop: CASSEQERTDTQYF. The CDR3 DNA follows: TGTGCCAGCAGTGAACAGGAGCGCACAGATACGCAGTATTTT.

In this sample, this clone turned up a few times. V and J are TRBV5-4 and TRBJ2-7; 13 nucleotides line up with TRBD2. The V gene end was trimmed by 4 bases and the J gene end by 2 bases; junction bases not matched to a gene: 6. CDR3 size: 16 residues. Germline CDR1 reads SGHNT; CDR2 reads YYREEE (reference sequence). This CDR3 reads CASSSGLAGEAYEQYF. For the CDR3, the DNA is TGTGCCAGCAGCAGCGGACTAGCGGGAGAGGCCTACGAGCAGTACTTC.

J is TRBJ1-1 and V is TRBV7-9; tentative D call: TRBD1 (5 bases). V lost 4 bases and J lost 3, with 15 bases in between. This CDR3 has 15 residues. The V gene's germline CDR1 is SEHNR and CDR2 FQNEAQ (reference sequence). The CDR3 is CASSSRQPLYTEAFF. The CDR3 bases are TGTGCCAGCAGCTCCCGACAGCCACTCTACACTGAAGCTTTCTTT.

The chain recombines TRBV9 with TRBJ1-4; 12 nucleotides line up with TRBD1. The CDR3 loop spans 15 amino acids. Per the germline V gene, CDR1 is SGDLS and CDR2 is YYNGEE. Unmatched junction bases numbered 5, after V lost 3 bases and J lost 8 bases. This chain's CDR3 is CASSERGQGAEKLFF. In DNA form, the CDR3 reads TGTGCCAGCAGCGAGAGGGGACAGGGGGCGGAAAAACTGTTTTTT.

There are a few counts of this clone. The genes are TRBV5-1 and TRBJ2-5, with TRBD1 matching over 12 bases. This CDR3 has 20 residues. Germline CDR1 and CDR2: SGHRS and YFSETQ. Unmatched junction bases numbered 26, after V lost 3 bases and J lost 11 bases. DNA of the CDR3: TGCGCCAGCAGCTCAAACCCCGGGACAGGGGGCCTACGATATAGGACGGAGCAGTACTTC. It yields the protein CASSSNPGTGGLRYRTEQYF.

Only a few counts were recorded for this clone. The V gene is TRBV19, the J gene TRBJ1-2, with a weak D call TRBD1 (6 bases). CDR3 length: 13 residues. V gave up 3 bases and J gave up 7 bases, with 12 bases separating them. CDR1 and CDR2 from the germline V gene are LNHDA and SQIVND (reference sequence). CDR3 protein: CASSIGGRSGYTF. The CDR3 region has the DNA TGTGCCAGTAGTATCGGGGGGCGTAGTGGCTACACCTTC. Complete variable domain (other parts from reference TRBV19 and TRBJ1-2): DGGITQSPKYLFRKEGQNVTLSCEQNLNHDAMYWYRQDPGQGLRLIYYSQIVNDFQKGDIAEGYSVSREKKESFPLTVTSAQKNPTAFYLCASSIGGRSGYTFGSGTRLTVV.

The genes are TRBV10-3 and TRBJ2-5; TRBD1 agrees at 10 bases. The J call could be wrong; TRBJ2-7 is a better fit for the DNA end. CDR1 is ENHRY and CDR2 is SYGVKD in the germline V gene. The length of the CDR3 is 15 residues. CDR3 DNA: TGTGCCATCAGTGAGACGGACAGGGGGGTTTACGAGCAGTACTTC. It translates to CAISETDRGVYEQYF.

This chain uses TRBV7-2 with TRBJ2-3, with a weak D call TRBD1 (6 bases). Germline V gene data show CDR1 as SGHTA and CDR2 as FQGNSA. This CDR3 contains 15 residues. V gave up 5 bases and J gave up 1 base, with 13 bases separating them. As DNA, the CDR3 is TGTGCCAGCAGCCCCAGGGGTTCCGGCACAGATACGCAGTATTTT. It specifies CASSPRGSGTDTQYF.

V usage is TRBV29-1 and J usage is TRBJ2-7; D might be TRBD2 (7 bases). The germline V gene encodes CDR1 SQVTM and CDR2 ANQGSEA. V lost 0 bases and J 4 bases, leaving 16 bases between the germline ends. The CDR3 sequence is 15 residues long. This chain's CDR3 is CSVEEVGGGLYEQYF. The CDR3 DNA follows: TGCAGCGTTGAAGAAGTTGGCGGGGGCCTTTACGAGCAGTACTTC.

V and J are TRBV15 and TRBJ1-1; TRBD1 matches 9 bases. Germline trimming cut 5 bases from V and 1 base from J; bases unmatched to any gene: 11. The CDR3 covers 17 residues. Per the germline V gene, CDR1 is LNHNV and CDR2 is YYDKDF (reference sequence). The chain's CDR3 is CATSRYDRGRRNTEAFF. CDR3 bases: TGTGCCACCAGCCGCTACGACAGGGGGAGGAGGAACACTGAAGCTTTCTTT.

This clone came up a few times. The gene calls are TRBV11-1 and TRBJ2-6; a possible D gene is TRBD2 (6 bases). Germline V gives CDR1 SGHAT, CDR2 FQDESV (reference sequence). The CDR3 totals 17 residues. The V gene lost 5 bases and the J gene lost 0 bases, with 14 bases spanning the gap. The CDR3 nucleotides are TGTGCCAGCAGCCCAAGGAGGGACTTCTCTGGGGCCAACGTCCTGACTTTC. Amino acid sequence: CASSPRRDFSGANVLTF.

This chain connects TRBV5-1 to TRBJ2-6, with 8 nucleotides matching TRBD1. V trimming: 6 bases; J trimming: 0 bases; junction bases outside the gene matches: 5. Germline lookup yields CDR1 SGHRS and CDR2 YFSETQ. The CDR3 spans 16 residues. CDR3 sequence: CASISGQDSGANVLTF. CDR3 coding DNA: TGCGCCAGCATTTCGGGACAGGACTCTGGGGCCAACGTCCTGACTTTC.

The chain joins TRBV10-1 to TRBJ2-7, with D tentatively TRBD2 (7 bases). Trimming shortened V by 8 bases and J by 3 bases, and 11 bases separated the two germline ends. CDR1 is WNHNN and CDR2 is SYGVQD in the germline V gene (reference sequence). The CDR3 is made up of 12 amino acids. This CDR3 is CASQGRDYEQYF. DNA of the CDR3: TGCGCCAGCCAGGGGAGGGACTACGAGCAGTACTTC.

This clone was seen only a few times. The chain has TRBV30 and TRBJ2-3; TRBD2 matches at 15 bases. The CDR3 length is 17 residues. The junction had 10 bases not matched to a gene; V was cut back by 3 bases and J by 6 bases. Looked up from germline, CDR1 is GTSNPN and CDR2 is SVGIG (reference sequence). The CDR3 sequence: CAWRHPGLAGGKDTQYF. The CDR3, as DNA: TGTGCCTGGAGGCACCCCGGACTAGCGGGGGGGAAGGATACGCAGTATTTT.

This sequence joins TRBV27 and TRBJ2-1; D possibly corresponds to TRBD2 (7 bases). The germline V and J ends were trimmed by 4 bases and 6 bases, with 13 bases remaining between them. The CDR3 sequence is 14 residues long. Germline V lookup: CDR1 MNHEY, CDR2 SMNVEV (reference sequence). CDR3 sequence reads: CASSWRGGRNEQFF. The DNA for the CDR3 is TGTGCCAGCAGTTGGAGGGGGGGCCGCAATGAGCAGTTCTTC.

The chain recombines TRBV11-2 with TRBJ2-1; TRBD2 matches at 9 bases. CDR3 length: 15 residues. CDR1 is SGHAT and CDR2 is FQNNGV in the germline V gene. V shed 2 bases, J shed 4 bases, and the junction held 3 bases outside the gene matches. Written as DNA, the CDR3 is TGTGCCAGCAGCTTAATGCGGGGGGGGTACAATGAGCAGTTCTTC. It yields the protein CASSLMRGGYNEQFF.

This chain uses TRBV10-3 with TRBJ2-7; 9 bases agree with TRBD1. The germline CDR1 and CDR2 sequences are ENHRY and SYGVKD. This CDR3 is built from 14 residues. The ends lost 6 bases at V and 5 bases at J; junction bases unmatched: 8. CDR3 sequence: CAIRLGQGIDEQYF. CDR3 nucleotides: TGTGCCATCAGGCTTGGACAGGGGATCGACGAGCAGTACTTC.

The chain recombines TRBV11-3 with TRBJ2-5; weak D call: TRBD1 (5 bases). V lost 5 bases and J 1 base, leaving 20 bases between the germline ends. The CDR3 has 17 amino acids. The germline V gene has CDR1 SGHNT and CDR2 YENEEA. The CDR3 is CASSPGRVSAIQETQYF. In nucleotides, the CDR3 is TGTGCCAGCAGCCCCGGCAGGGTGTCCGCCATCCAAGAGACCCAGTACTTC.

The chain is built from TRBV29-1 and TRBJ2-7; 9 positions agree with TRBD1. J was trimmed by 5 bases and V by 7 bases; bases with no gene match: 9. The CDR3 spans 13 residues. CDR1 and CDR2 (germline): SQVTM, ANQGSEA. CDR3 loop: CSAGQGRFDEQYF. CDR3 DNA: TGCAGCGCAGGACAGGGGCGGTTCGACGAGCAGTACTTC.

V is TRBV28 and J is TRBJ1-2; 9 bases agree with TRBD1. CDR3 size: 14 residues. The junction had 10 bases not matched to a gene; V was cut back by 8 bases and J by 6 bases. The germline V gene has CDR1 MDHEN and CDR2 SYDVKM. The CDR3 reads CASLVGDRAHGYTF. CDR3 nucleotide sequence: TGTGCCAGCCTCGTAGGGGACAGGGCCCATGGCTACACCTTC.

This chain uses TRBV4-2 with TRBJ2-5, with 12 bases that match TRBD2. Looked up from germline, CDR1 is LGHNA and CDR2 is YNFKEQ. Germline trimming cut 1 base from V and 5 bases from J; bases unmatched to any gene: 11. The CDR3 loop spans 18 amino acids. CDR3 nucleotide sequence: TGTGCCAGCAGCCAAGGGGGTCTAGCGGGGGGGACGGGTGAGACCCAGTACTTC. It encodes CASSQGGLAGGTGETQYF.